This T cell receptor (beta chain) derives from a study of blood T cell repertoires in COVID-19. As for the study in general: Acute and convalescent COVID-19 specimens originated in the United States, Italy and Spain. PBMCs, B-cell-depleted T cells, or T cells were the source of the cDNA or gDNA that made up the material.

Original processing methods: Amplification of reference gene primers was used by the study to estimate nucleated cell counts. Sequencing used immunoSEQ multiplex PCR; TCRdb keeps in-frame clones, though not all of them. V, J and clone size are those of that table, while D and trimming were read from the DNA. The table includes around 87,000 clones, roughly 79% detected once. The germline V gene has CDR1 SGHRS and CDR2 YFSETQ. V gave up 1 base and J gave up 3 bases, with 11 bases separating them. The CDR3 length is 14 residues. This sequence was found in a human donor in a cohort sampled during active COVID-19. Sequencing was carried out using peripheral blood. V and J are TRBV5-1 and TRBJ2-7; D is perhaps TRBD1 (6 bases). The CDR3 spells CASSLTGTSYEQYF. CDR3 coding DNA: TGCGCCAGCAGCTTGACAGGGACGAGCTACGAGCAGTACTTC.